Listed here are 18 T cell receptor beta chains from one sample, sequenced in a study of T cell responses to AZD1222 COVID-19 vaccine. Repertoires were generated with immunoSEQ multiplex PCR, while TCRdb's copy carries only in-frame clones and drops some. In the table there are 150,000 to 200,000 clones, approximately 92% of which are singletons. The sample here was peripheral blood, taken on day 0 of AZD1222 vaccination. The source of these receptors is an adult in good health.

The V gene is TRBV27, the J gene TRBJ1-5; TRBD1 agrees at 8 bases. The CDR3 runs 15 residues. Trimming took 4 bases from V and 5 from J; bases not matched to a gene: 7. CDR1 and CDR2 from the germline V gene are MNHEY and SMNVEV (reference sequence). Here the CDR3 DNA reads TGTGCCAGCAGTTCCGGACAGGGCTGGGATCAGCCCCAGCATTTT. This encodes CASSSGQGWDQPQHF.

In this sample, this clone turned up once. At the DNA level, this CDR3 is encoded by other sequences in the same sample as well. The V call is TRBV6-1, the J call TRBJ1-1; D gene unclear. The CDR3 is 12 amino acids. Germline loops: CDR1 MNHNS, CDR2 SASEGT. V lost 0 bases to trimming and J lost 11 bases, with 10 bases between them. CDR3 sequence (DNA): TGTGCCAGCAGTGAAGCACGGACGAGGGCTTTCTTT. Translated, it gives CASSEARTRAFF.

The V and J genes are TRBV5-1 and TRBJ1-2; 8 nucleotides match TRBD1. This CDR3 spans 14 amino acids. Germline V gene sequence: CDR1 SGHRS, CDR2 YFSETQ. The junction had 6 bases not matched to a gene; V was cut back by 0 bases and J by 8 bases. CDR3 protein: CASSLASTGEGYTF. CDR3 coding DNA: TGCGCCAGCAGCTTGGCCTCGACAGGGGAAGGCTACACCTTC.

The V call is TRBV4-1, the J call TRBJ2-3, with D perhaps TRBD2 (7 bases). The CDR3 totals 16 residues. V was pared by 3 bases and J by 2 bases, with 15 bases between. Germline V gene lookup returns CDR1 MGHRA and CDR2 YSYEKL. The CDR3 reads CASSHLGGGYTDTQYF. In DNA, the CDR3 is TGCGCCAGCAGCCATCTAGGGGGGGGATACACAGATACGCAGTATTTT.

The V call is TRBV28, the J call TRBJ1-6; possible D gene TRBD1, 6 bases. CDR3 length equals 14 residues. V dropped 7 bases and J dropped 10 bases, with 17 bases sitting between them. In germline, CDR1 is MDHEN, CDR2 SYDVKM. The CDR3 DNA follows: TGTGCCAGCACCCCGAACCAGGGGTCGTCACCCCTCCACTTT. As protein: CASTPNQGSSPLHF.

The J gene is TRBJ2-7, the V gene TRBV7-2; D tentatively fits TRBD1 or TRBD2 (5 bases each). Trimming cost V 5 bases and J 0 bases, with 14 bases left between them. The CDR3 has 15 amino acids. CDR1 and CDR2 (germline): SGHTA, FQGNSA. In DNA form, the CDR3 reads TGTGCCAGCAGCCCCGTTCAGGGACCCTCCTACGAGCAGTACTTC. Its translation is CASSPVQGPSYEQYF.

CDR3 loop: CASSQETGANYGYTF. The CDR3 DNA follows: TGTGCCAGCAGCCAAGAAACAGGGGCTAACTATGGCTACACCTTC. The gene calls are TRBV4-2 and TRBJ1-2; 7 nucleotides line up with TRBD1. V was clipped by 0 bases and J by 0 bases; unmatched bases: 1. The germline CDR1 and CDR2 sequences are LGHNA and YNFKEQ. The length of the CDR3 is 15 residues.

J is TRBJ2-1 and V is TRBV2; D possibly corresponds to TRBD1 (5 bases). The V end was cut by 6 bases, the J end by 7 bases, with 10 bases between. From germline, CDR1 is SNHLY and CDR2 FYNNEI. The CDR3 is 12 amino acids. The CDR3 sequence is CASRETENEQFF. In DNA form, the CDR3 reads TGTGCCAGCAGGGAGACAGAGAATGAGCAGTTCTTC.

This chain links TRBV14 with TRBJ1-3; 10 bases are shared with TRBD1. Germline CDR1 reads SGHDN; CDR2 reads FVKESK. The CDR3 totals 16 residues. V trimming: 3 bases; J trimming: 3 bases; junction bases outside the gene matches: 5. Here the CDR3 reads CASSHLTGGIGNTIYF. The CDR3 coding sequence is TGTGCCAGCAGCCATCTGACAGGGGGCATTGGAAACACCATATATTTT. Variable domain in full (rest from reference TRBV14 and TRBJ1-3): EAGVTQFPSHSVIEKGQTVTLRCDPISGHDNLYWYRRVMGKEIKFLLHFVKESKQDESGMPNNRFLAERTGGTYSTLKVQPAELEDSGVYFCASSHLTGGIGNTIYFGEGSWLTVV.

Here the CDR3 reads CASSTHRTYYEQYV. The CDR3 DNA is TGTGCCAGCAGCACCCACAGGACCTACTACGAGCAGTACGTC. This chain connects TRBV7-8 to TRBJ2-7; possible D gene TRBD1, 5 bases. Trimming cost V 5 bases and J 3 bases, with 14 bases left between them. The CDR3 runs 14 residues. CDR1 is SGHVS, CDR2 FQNEAQ, per germline.

This chain links TRBV30 with TRBJ1-1; TRBD1 is a possible D gene (5 bases). This CDR3 contains 14 residues. With 3 bases removed from V and 4 bases from J, the gap between germline ends came to 15 bases. The germline CDR1 and CDR2 sequences are GTSNPN and SVGIG (reference sequence). The CDR3 reads CAWRSGPGGTEAFF. The CDR3 DNA reads as TGTGCCTGGAGGTCGGGCCCGGGGGGCACTGAAGCTTTCTTT.

This chain connects TRBV20-1 to TRBJ2-1, with TRBD2 matching 8 bases. The germline gives CDR1 DFQATT, CDR2 SNEGSKA (reference sequence). V shed 3 bases and J 0 bases; nucleotides not matched to a gene: 10. CDR3 length equals 17 residues. As DNA, the CDR3 is TGCAGTGCTAGTCCCCTTCGCAGCGGGGGCTCCTACAATGAGCAGTTCTTC. Protein product: CSASPLRSGGSYNEQFF.

The gene calls are TRBV5-1 and TRBJ1-2, with D possibly matching TRBD1 (6 bases). This CDR3 is 14 amino acids long. The V gene's germline CDR1 is SGHRS and CDR2 YFSETQ. V gave up 7 bases and J gave up 2 bases, with 15 bases separating them. CDR3 protein: CASGNTGLNYGYTF. The CDR3, as DNA: TGCGCCAGCGGCAACACAGGGTTGAACTATGGCTACACCTTC. The variable domain in full, with the rest retrieved from reference TRBV5-1 and TRBJ1-2, is KAGVTQTPRYLIKTRGQQVTLSCSPISGHRSVSWYQQTPGQGLQFLFEYFSETQRNKGNFPGRFSGRQFSNSRSEMNVSTLELGDSALYLCASGNTGLNYGYTFGSGTRLTVV.

The rearrangement links TRBV14 to TRBJ2-7; D remains unclear. There are 13 residues in the CDR3. V lost 0 bases to trimming and J lost 5 bases, with 8 bases between them. Germline CDR1 and CDR2: SGHDN and FVKESK. The CDR3 DNA sequence: TGTGCCAGCAGCCAAGATCTACGTGACGAGCAGTACTTC. This codes for CASSQDLRDEQYF.

The chain is built from TRBV12-3 or TRBV12-4 and TRBJ2-7; weak D call: TRBD1 (5 bases). The CDR3 has 12 residues. Trimming cost V 4 bases and J 4 bases, with 8 bases left between them. The CDR3 sequence: CASSSDSYEQYF. CDR3 in DNA: TGTGCCAGCAGTTCCGACAGTTACGAGCAGTACTTC.

The chain combines TRBV11-1 with TRBJ2-7, with 7 bases matching TRBD1. Germline CDR1 is SGHAT and CDR2 is FQDESV (reference sequence). The CDR3 loop spans 15 amino acids. V trimming: 1 base; J trimming: 5 bases; junction bases outside the gene matches: 8. DNA for the CDR3: TGTGCCAGCAGCTTAGTGGCGACAGGGTCCCACGAGCAGTACTTC. Translating it yields CASSLVATGSHEQYF. The whole variable domain, remainder taken from reference TRBV11-1 and TRBJ2-7, is EAEVAQSPRYKITEKSQAVAFWCDPISGHATLYWYRQILGQGPELLVQFQDESVVDDSQLPKDRFSAERLKGVDSTLKIQPAELGDSAMYLCASSLVATGSHEQYFGPGTRLTVT.

The chain has TRBV15 and TRBJ1-4, with 7 bases aligning to TRBD1. CDR1 and CDR2 from the germline V gene are LNHNV and YYDKDF (reference sequence). The trim removed 0 bases at V and 8 bases at J, leaving 12 bases unmatched. There are 17 residues in the CDR3. The CDR3 protein is CATSRDRGQPQSEKLFF. In DNA, the CDR3 is TGTGCCACCAGCAGAGATAGGGGGCAACCTCAGTCCGAAAAACTGTTTTTT.

The J gene is TRBJ1-5, the V gene TRBV7-9; 8 nucleotides line up with TRBD1. V lost 4 bases to trimming and J lost 3 bases; unmatched junction nucleotides: 5. CDR3 length equals 15 residues. Germline CDR1 SEHNR, CDR2 FQNEAQ (reference sequence). CDR3 nucleotide sequence: TGTGCCAGCAGCTCGGGGACAGGACCCAATCAGCCCCAGCATTTT. Its translation: CASSSGTGPNQPQHF.